This TCR beta chain comes out of a study of T cells in Graves' hyperthyroidism and ophthalmopathy. The CDR3 sequence is 14 residues long. Germline-derived CDR1 and CDR2 are LGHNA and YSLEER. V lost 0 bases to trimming and J lost 1 base, with 7 bases between them. It was uncontrolled infection, other autoimmune disease, pregnancy or lactation that excluded patients. Isolation of PBMCs was performed on 10 ml fresh peripheral blood. Broader study findings: Blood shared most expanded thyroid clonotypes above 0.001. Ophthalmopathy got predicted by the model a median 6.5 months before its onset.

A word on this clonotype: Its cognate antigen is unknown.

From RNA transcripts, TCR beta CDR3 regions were amplified. HTBI primers were used for first-round RT-PCR of the TCR CDR3. TCRdb passed the multiplex PCR reads through MiXCR, listing each CDR3 protein once. Of about 350,000 distinct CDR3 sequences listed, about 15% are singletons. V gene TRBV4-3 combines with J gene TRBJ2-7; no clear D gene. Sequences were obtained from blood. This receptor was obtained from a woman younger than 45 with Graves' hyperthyroidism. The CDR3 loop is CASSQDPGSYEQYF. CDR3 DNA sequence: TGCGCCAGCAGCCAAGACCCTGGATCCTACGAGCAGTACTTC.